The clone carrying this T cell receptor (beta chain) has a count of ten or more. Its matching antigen is unknown. This CDR3 contains 15 residues. Germline V gene lookup returns CDR1 LGHNA and CDR2 YNFKEQ. The V segment lost 4 bases and the J segment 7 bases; nucleotides outside the gene matches: 7. This record belongs to a study of human T cells and chemical hapten exposure. Study background: How much TCR each sample yielded varied, mostly because pooled library volumes differed slightly. Overall study results and limits: DPC sensitization left the count of TCRs above 1 in 1000 unchanged.

Unique molecular identifiers were attached to individual cDNA molecules during library preparation. As originally analysed: A typical sample had 95,638 TCRs, with about 20,000 to 750,000 overall. TCRdb re-derived calls from the 5' RACE reads in MiXCR, one entry per CDR3 protein. Clone size and V and J calls follow TCRdb, not the original study. This table has under 150,000 distinct CDR3 sequences, around a fifth appearing once. Whole blood that had not been fractionated was the source of extracted total RNA. This rearrangement joins TRBV4-2 to TRBJ2-6; 7 nucleotides line up with TRBD1. The receptor was isolated from a human donor in good health. CDR3 loop: CASSRYQGDANVLTF. The CDR3 coding sequence is TGTGCCAGCAGCCGCTATCAGGGGGACGCCAACGTCCTGACTTTC.